This TCR beta chain was profiled in a study of response to subunit inactivated influenza vaccine. Whole-study findings and limits: Researchers suggested that each seasonal influenza vaccination recruits few new T cells.

MiXCR, applied by TCRdb to the RT-PCR reads, yields one record per CDR3 protein. The table lists under 850,000 distinct CDR3 sequences, 18% of them singletons. The V gene's germline CDR1 is SGHRS and CDR2 YFSETQ. CDR3 length: 14 residues. The V and J ends lost 1 base and 5 bases respectively, with 13 bases between them. On this clonotype itself: Its antigen is undetermined.

The chain is built from TRBV5-1 and TRBJ2-7, with D perhaps given as TRBD1 or TRBD2 (6 bases each). Sequenced material: PBMCs from blood, taken about 5 days after vaccination. This sequence originates from a man aged 50-59 years who received an inactivated influenza vaccine. Written as DNA, the CDR3 is TGCGCCAGCAGCTTGAAGGGGGGCATACACGAGCAGTACTTC. Encoded protein: CASSLKGGIHEQYF.